Listed below are T cell receptor beta chains from one sample, sequenced in a study of blood T cell repertoires in COVID-19. Data came from immunoSEQ multiplex PCR; TCRdb stores just in-frame clones and leaves some out. The sample consists of 650,000 to 800,000 clones, about 87% of them appearing once. The sequenced sample was peripheral blood. All receptors come from a woman aged 18-35 years with acute or convalescent COVID-19. Both conserved end residues are trimmed from each CDR3. A D gene is named only where the DNA matches it firmly.

>TRBD1|TRBV19
ATSPDRAGNTIY
>.|TRBV6-2/TRBV6-3
ASSYSKGDKLF
>.|TRBV27
ASWGWQRVIYGYT
>.|TRBV9
ASSVGVTEKLF
>.|TRBV5-1
ASSLVGITYEQY
>.|TRBV9
ASSVDSYGYT
>.|TRBV4-3
ASSQRPGDPDTQY
>.|TRBV4-2
ASSQDERDEQF
>TRBD1|TRBV5-4
ASSRRQGNNYGYT
>TRBD2|TRBV9
ASSPPNGEGRGGELF
>TRBD1|TRBV27
ASSFGQGRDGYT
>.|TRBV25-1
ASSESVGRRVEAF
>TRBD1|TRBV7-9
ASTWTGGQEAF
>.|TRBV6-5
ASSPTGTKYEKLF
>.|TRBV2
ASTRRGKGTDTQY
>TRBD2|TRBV10-3
AISESTSGDTQY
>.|TRBV5-1
ASSFSTGLSYEQY
>TRBD1|TRBV6-5
ASSLQGGHTEAF
>TRBD1|TRBV30
AWSVTGGSYGYT
>.|TRBV2
ASIPPLGVPRDNEQF
>TRBD1|TRBV9
ASSVGTGISYEQY
>.|TRBV4-3
ASSPALPGGIYGYT
>TRBD2|TRBV5-1
ASSGLAGGSGANVLT
>.|TRBV3-1/TRBV3-2
ASSQAGAGDQPQH
>.|TRBV5-8
ASSLWPGVSNQPQH
>.|TRBV3-1/TRBV3-2
ASSQSFQNNQPQH
>TRBD1|TRBV19
ASSPTGQGMNTEAF
>.|TRBV5-5
ASSFSDRAGGYT
>.|TRBV19
ASSIDPAGGLNTEAF
>.|TRBV3-1/TRBV3-2
ASSRTGIQGNTIY
>TRBD2|TRBV11-2
ASSKTSGGNEQF
>.|TRBV9
ASSVSVNTEAF
>TRBD1|TRBV9
ASSVVGQTNTGELF